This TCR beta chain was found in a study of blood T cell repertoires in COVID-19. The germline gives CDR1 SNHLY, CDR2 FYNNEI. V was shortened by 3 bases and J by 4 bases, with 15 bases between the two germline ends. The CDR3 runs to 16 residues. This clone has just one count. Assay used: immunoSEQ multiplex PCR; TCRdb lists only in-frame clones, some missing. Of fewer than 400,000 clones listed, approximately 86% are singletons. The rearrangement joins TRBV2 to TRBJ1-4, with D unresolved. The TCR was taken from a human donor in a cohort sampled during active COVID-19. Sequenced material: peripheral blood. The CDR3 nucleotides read TGTGCCAGCAGTGATCTGAGCACCCTTTTTAATGAAAAACTGTTTTTT. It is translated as CASSDLSTLFNEKLFF.